This T cell receptor beta chain originates from a study of CD8 T cells in Susac syndrome. With random hexamers, roughly 0.5 to 1 ug RNA was reverse transcribed. An immunoSEQ multiplex PCR generated amplified TCR beta CDR3 products spanning 54 Vbeta and 13 Jbeta. MiXCR, run by TCRdb on the immunoSEQ multiplex PCR reads, gives a single entry per CDR3 protein. The sample includes roughly 120,000 distinct CDR3 sequences, 85% to 95% of them seen just once. Blood CD8+ and CD4+ T cells underwent high-throughput TCR beta sequencing. The patients serving as multiple sclerosis controls were treatment-naive. They had stable or active relapsing-remitting disease and fulfilled revised McDonald criteria. Negative isolation was used for CD8+ and CD4+ T cells and FACS enrichment for TEMRA cells. From germline, CDR1 is PRHDT and CDR2 FYEKMQ (reference sequence). CDR3 length: 12 residues. Trimming took 3 bases from V and 10 from J, leaving 12 bases between them.

This sequence originates from a human donor with multiple sclerosis. This chain connects TRBV13 to TRBJ1-1; unclear D gene. The sequenced sample consisted of CD4+ T cells from PBMCs. The CDR3 sequence is CASSFEVHRAFF. CDR3 nucleotide sequence: TGTGCCAGCAGCTTTGAGGTGCATCGAGCTTTCTTT.